The clone carrying this T cell receptor (beta chain) appeared a few times. One end of the junction varies from germline; a read error may be responsible. This specimen comes from a study of cytomegalovirus exposure and HLA in healthy donors. The study ran its PCR with 60 Vbeta and 13 Jbeta primers. Data came from immunoSEQ multiplex PCR; TCRdb stores just in-frame clones and leaves some out. The top ten clones hold approximately 4.2% of a sample with tens of thousands of clones, roughly 78% of them seen once. Germline assignment: CDR1 LNHDA and CDR2 SQIVND (reference sequence). The CDR3 runs to 13 residues.

Source material: PBMCs. The receptor's source is a woman aged 40 to 50 in good health and CMV-seropositive. The gene calls are TRBV19 and TRBJ1-5, with no clear D. CDR3 loop: CASSLEREEPQHF. The CDR3 DNA reads TGTGCCAGTAGTCTAGAAAGGGAGGAACCCCAGCATTTT.